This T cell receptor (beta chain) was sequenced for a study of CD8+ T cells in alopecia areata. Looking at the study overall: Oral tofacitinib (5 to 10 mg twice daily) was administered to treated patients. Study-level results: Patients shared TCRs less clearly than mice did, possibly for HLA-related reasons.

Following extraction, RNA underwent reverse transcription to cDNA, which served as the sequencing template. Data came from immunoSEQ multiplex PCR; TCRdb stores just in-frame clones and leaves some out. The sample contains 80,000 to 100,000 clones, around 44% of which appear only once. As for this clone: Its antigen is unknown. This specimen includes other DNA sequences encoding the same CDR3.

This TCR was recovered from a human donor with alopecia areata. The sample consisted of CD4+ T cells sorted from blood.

CDR3 protein: CSVTGLETQYF. CDR3 nucleotides: TGCAGCGTCACAGGGTTAGAGACCCAGTACTTC. This rearrangement joins TRBV29-1 to TRBJ2-5; possible D gene TRBD1, 6 bases. The CDR3 is made up of 11 amino acids. V was trimmed by 6 bases and J by 4 bases, leaving 9 bases between them. Germline CDR1 reads SQVTM; CDR2 reads ANQGSEA. Drawing the rest from reference TRBV29-1 and TRBJ2-5, the complete variable domain is SAVISQKPSRDICQRGTSLTIQCQVDSQVTMMFWYRQQPGQSLTLIATANQGSEATYESGFVIDKFPISRPNLTFSTLTVSNMSPEDSSIYLCSVTGLETQYFGPGTRLLVL.